Each of the 5 T cell receptor beta chains below was sequenced from the same sample in a study of regulatory T cells in long-lasting Graves disease. Researchers made TCR beta libraries by using iRepertoire HTBI primers and running Arm-PCR on CDR3 regions. TCRdb reanalysed the multiplex PCR reads using MiXCR and keeps one entry per CDR3 protein. The repertoire holds roughly 500,000 distinct CDR3 sequences, with roughly 14% as singletons. Time point in this sample: newly diagnosed GD, antithyroid drugs for less than 3 months. RNA from PBMCs was the source of the TCR library. The sample also formed part of further work on T cells in Graves' hyperthyroidism and ophthalmopathy.

This sample comprised peripheral blood mononuclear cells (PBMCs), obtained at new diagnosis, from a patient treated with antithyroid drugs. These receptors were obtained from a young man with Graves disease.

Many counts were recorded for this clonotype. V usage is TRBV2 and J usage is TRBJ2-7; D is possibly TRBD1 (5 bases). Between the trimmed V and J ends, which lost 6 bases and 3 bases, there was a span of 18 bases. CDR1 SNHLY and CDR2 FYNNEI come from the germline V gene. The CDR3 covers 15 residues. CDR3 loop: CASRQGHPPVYEQYF. The DNA for the CDR3 is TGTGCCAGCAGGCAGGGTCACCCCCCAGTCTACGAGCAGTACTTC.

There are many counts of this clonotype. This chain uses TRBV3-1 with TRBJ1-2; D remains unclear. The germline gives CDR1 LGHDT, CDR2 YNNKEL (reference sequence). The CDR3 consists of 12 residues. V lost 5 bases and J lost 1, with 5 bases in between. The CDR3 loop is CASSDGNYGYTF. The CDR3 DNA is TGTGCCAGCAGCGACGGTAACTATGGCTACACCTTC.

This clonotype occurred many times. This chain connects TRBV5-1 to TRBJ2-5; the D is unclear. Germline V gives CDR1 SGHRS, CDR2 YFSETQ. The ends were cut back, 2 bases at V and 0 bases at J, with 11 bases in the middle. CDR3 length: 15 residues. In DNA form, the CDR3 reads TGCGCCAGCAGCTTAGGCAGTACCAACCAAGAGACCCAGTACTTC. It specifies CASSLGSTNQETQYF.

This clonotype occurred many times. This rearrangement joins TRBV30 to TRBJ2-5; weak D call: TRBD2 (6 bases). Between the trimmed V and J ends, which lost 5 bases and 0 bases, there was a span of 7 bases. The CDR3 loop spans 12 amino acids. The germline V gene encodes CDR1 GTSNPN and CDR2 SVGIG (reference sequence). The CDR3 DNA is TGTGCCTGGCGGGAGAACCAAGAGACCCAGTACTTC. Residues: CAWRENQETQYF.

This rearrangement joins TRBV12-3 or TRBV12-4 to TRBJ1-1; D gene unclear. This CDR3 is 15 amino acids long. V lost 9 bases, J lost 1 base, and 18 bases lay in between. CDR3 residues: CASSNRRAANTEAFF. The CDR3 coding sequence is TGTGCCAGTAGTAACCGCCGGGCTGCGAACACTGAAGCTTTCTTT.